The sequence of this T cell receptor beta chain was determined in a study of blood T cell repertoires in COVID-19. Overall study context: Italy, Spain and the United States were the sources of the convalescent and acute COVID-19 samples. From T cells, B-cell-depleted T cells, or PBMCs came the material, which was cDNA or gDNA.

The data were produced by immunoSEQ multiplex PCR, yet TCRdb's version contains in-frame clones alone and is incomplete. The sample contains some 490,000 clones, about nine tenths of which appear only once. Participants came from about two dozen US areas, aged roughly 18 to 89 years. Participants reported their clinical history, and cohort assignment relied on those reports. Unmatched junction bases numbered 12, after V lost 9 bases and J lost 4 bases. The CDR3 contains 15 residues. Germline V lookup: CDR1 MNHEY, CDR2 SVGAGI. The rearrangement joins TRBV6-5 to TRBJ1-5; TRBD1 agrees at 7 bases. The source material was PBMCs or T cells enriched from blood (not recorded which). The clonotype comes from a woman aged 55-75 years who had recovered from COVID-19. CDR3 amino acids: CASTRGGFRNQPQHF. The CDR3 DNA follows: TGTGCCAGTACGAGAGGGGGCTTTCGTAATCAGCCCCAGCATTTT.